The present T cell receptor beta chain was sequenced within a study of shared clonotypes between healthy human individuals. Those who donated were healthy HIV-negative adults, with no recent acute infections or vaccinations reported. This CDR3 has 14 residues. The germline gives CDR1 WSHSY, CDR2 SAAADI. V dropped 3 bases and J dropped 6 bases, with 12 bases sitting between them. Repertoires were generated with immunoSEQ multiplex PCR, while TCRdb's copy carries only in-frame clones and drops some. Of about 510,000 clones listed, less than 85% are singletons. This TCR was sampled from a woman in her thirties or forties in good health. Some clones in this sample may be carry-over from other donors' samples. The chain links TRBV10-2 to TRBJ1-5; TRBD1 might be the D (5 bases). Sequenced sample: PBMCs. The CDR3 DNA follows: TGCGCCAGCAGTGATATGGGCAGGGTTCAGCCCCAGCATTTT. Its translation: CASSDMGRVQPQHF.